Included here is one T cell receptor (beta chain) sequence, with context. Its cognate antigen is unknown. TCRdb keeps only in-frame clones here, not all; method: immunoSEQ multiplex PCR. The sample has 600,000 to 750,000 clones; 80% to 95% are singletons. These data come from a study of shared clonotypes between healthy human individuals. General study points: A few donors held approximately 5% of naive CD4 clonotypes in common.

Sample: memory CD8+ T cells from PBMCs. Subset of the sample: CD45RO+ cells pooled with CCR7-negative TemRA cells. The source is a man between 18 and 29 years old in good health. Some clones in this sample may be carry-over from other donors' samples.

The CDR3 spells CASSEGEASDTQYF. The DNA of the CDR3 is TGCGCCAGCAGTGAGGGTGAAGCATCAGATACGCAGTATTTT. V usage is TRBV10-2 and J usage is TRBJ2-3; D unresolved. The ends were cut back, 2 bases at V and 4 bases at J, with 10 bases in the middle. The CDR3 runs to 14 residues. The germline CDR1 and CDR2 sequences are WSHSY and SAAADI.